The clone carrying this T cell receptor beta chain is categorized as large. In germline, CDR1 is KGHSH, CDR2 LQKENI. Trimming left V 6 bases short and J 5 bases short, with 16 bases between. CDR3 length equals 14 residues. The QIAseq Immune Repertoire TCR panel built the libraries from roughly 15 ng of total RNA. Each CDR3 protein gets one entry after TCRdb re-called the reads with MiXCR. The data hold hundreds of distinct CDR3 sequences, with around 8% observed a single time. From live CD3+CD8+TCRalphabeta+ cells, four PD-1 and/or TIGIT subsets were sorted. The data stem from a study of circulating CD8 cells and anti-PD-1 response in melanoma. As for the study in general: Complete or partial response defined responders; stable or progressive disease, non-responders.

The input for sequencing was CD8+ T cells from PBMCs, taken at baseline or after one month of anti-PD-1 therapy (not recorded which). This TCR was sampled from a human donor with melanoma. The chain joins TRBV18 to TRBJ2-5; perhaps TRBD1 as D (7 bases). CDR3 coding DNA: TGTGCCAGCTCCCGGGACAGAGGAGGGGAGACCCAGTACTTC. It translates to CASSRDRGGETQYF.